This T cell receptor beta chain was sequenced during a study of shared clonotypes between healthy human individuals. CDR1 is KGHSH and CDR2 is LQKENI in the germline V gene. V lost 3 bases to trimming and J lost 1 base, with 10 bases between them. The CDR3 has 15 residues. Using immunoSEQ multiplex PCR, the repertoire was profiled, and TCRdb retains in-frame clones only, with some absent. This sample carries some 490,000 clones, about 84% of them seen once, and the ten largest clones take over 9.5%. The specimen was PBMCs. The sequence was collected from a woman between 35 and 50 years old in good health. Some clones in this sample may be carry-over from other donors' samples. The chain recombines TRBV18 with TRBJ1-5; D may be TRBD1 (6 bases). The CDR3 here is CASSPEGHSNQPQHF. In DNA, the CDR3 is TGTGCCAGCTCACCCGAGGGACACAGCAATCAGCCCCAGCATTTT.